This T cell receptor (beta chain) is drawn from a study of shared clonotypes between healthy human individuals. Subsets obtained from CD4+ cells comprised CD45RA+ naive and CD45RA-negative memory cells. V was cut by 4 bases and J by 7 bases, with 13 bases left in between. Germline-derived CDR1 and CDR2 are SGHAT and FQDESV (reference sequence). This CDR3 spans 13 amino acids. General observations from the study: When compared with the clonotypes that were shared by all four sorted-subset donors, the non-shared clonotypes turned out to have lower generation probabilities.

Only in-frame clones appear in the TCRdb table, and some are missing; sequencing was by immunoSEQ multiplex PCR. The sample has around 200,000 clones, around 63% seen once; the top ten hold roughly 10%. As to this clone: Its specificity is unknown.

This TCR was recovered from a man aged 30-40 years in good health. The sequenced material came from memory CD4+ T cells sorted from blood. The subset was: CD45RA-negative fraction. The V gene is TRBV11-1, the J gene TRBJ1-1; tentatively, D is TRBD1 (6 bases). CDR3 nucleotide sequence: TGTGCCAGCAGCTCCCTACAGGGAAGTGAAGCTTTCTTT. It translates to CASSSLQGSEAFF.